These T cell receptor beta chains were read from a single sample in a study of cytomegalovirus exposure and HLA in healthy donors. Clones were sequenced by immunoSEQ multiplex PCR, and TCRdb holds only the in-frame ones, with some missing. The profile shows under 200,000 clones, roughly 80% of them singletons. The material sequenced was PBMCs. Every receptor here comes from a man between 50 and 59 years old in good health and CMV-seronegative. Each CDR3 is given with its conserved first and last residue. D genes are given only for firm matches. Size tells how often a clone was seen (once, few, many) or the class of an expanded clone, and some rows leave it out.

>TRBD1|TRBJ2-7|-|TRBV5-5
TGTGCCAGCAGCCCCCGGGACAGAACCGTCCACGAGCAGTACTTC
CASSPRDRTVHEQYF
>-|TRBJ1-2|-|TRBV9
TGTGCCAGCAGCGTAGCTCCCTTTAACTATGGCTACACCTTC
CASSVAPFNYGYTF
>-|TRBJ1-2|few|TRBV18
TGTGCCAGCTCACCAGAACAGGGAGTAGGCTACACCTTC
CASSPEQGVGYTF
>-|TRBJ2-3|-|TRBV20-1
TGCAGTGCTAGACCCCGAGATACGCAGTATTTT
CSARPRDTQYF
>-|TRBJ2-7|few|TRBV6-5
TGTGCCAGCAGTTACTCGAGCTCCCTCCCGGGCGAGCAGTACTTC
CASSYSSSLPGEQYF
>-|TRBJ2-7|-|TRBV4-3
TGCGCCAGCAGCCCCACGGGGGCAGGGGGGTACGAGCAGTACTTC
CASSPTGAGGYEQYF
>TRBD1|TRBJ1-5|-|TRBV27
TGTGCCAGCAGTTTAACCGGGACAGGCAATCAGCCCCAGCATTTT
CASSLTGTGNQPQHF
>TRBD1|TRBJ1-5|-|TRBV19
TGTGCCAGTAGTATGGACAGGGTCGCATGGAGCAATCAGCCCCAGCATTTT
CASSMDRVAWSNQPQHF
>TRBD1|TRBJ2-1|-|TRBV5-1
TGCGCCAGCAGTATGACAGGGAACACCTACAATGAGCAGTTCTTC
CASSMTGNTYNEQFF
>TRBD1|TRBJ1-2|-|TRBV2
TGTGCCAGCAGTGGCCGGGACAGGGGTGATAACTATGGCTACACCTTC
CASSGRDRGDNYGYTF
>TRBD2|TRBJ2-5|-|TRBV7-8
TGTGCCAGCAGCTTAGGGTCGGGGGGGCGGCAAGAGACCCAGTACTTC
CASSLGSGGRQETQYF
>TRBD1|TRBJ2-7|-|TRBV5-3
TGTGCCAGAAGCAAGGACAGGGGGGAGTACGAGCAGTACTTC
CARSKDRGEYEQYF
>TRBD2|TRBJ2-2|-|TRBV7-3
TGTGCCAGCAGCCGATCGGGGGGCACCGGGGAGCTGTTTTTT
CASSRSGGTGELFF
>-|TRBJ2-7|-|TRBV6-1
TGTGCCAGCAGTGTAACAAGACAGTCCTACGAGCAGTACTTC
CASSVTRQSYEQYF
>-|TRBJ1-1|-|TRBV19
TGTGCCAGTAGTATCCGCCAGGTGAACACTGAAGCTTTCTTT
CASSIRQVNTEAFF
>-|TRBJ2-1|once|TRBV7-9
TGTTCCAGCAGCTTGACAGGGACTAGCAATGAGCAGTTCTTC
CSSSLTGTSNEQFF
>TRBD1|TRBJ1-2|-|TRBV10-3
TGTGCCATCAGTGAGTTGGACAGGGGTTCCTATGGCTACACCTTC
CAISELDRGSYGYTF
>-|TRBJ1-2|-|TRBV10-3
TGTGCCATCAGTACGGGGGGGGCCCGATATGGCTACACCTTC
CAISTGGARYGYTF
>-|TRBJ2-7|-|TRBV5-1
TGCGCCAGCAGCTTGGAGGAGGGCCCCTACGAGCAGTACTTC
CASSLEEGPYEQYF
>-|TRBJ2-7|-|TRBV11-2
TGTGCCAGCAGCTTATACGGCTACGAGCAGTACTTC
CASSLYGYEQYF
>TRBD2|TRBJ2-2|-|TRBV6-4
TGTGCCAGCAGTGACGGGACTAGCACCGGGGAGCTGTTTTTT
CASSDGTSTGELFF
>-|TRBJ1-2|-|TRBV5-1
TGCGCCAGCAGCATGGGGGGCTCCGGGGGCTACACCTTC
CASSMGGSGGYTF
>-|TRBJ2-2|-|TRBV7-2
TGTGCCAGCAGCCTCCTAGTGCGGGGCGCGGGCACCGGGGAGCTGTTTTTT
CASSLLVRGAGTGELFF
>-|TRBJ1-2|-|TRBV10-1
TGCGCCAGCCCCGGAGGGTACCGGTCTGGCTACACCTTC
CASPGGYRSGYTF
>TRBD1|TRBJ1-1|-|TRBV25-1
TGTGCCAGCCAACCAGGACAGGGGAACACTGAAGCTTTCTTT
CASQPGQGNTEAFF
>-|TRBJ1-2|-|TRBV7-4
TGTGCCAGCAGCCACGAGGTGGGAGGTGGCTACACCTTC
CASSHEVGGGYTF